Following are 24 T cell receptor beta chains from one sample sequenced in a study of blood T cell repertoires in COVID-19. TCRdb's table, derived via immunoSEQ multiplex PCR, lists solely in-frame clones and lacks some. The sample contains some 130,000 clones, 75% to 90% of which appear only once. The sequenced sample consisted of peripheral blood. Receptors originate from a man aged 60 to 69 with active or convalescent COVID-19.

This chain links TRBV5-4 with TRBJ1-1; TRBD1 matches at 8 bases. The CDR3 length is 15 residues. V was clipped by 0 bases and J by 1 base; unmatched bases: 2. The germline V gene has CDR1 SGHNT and CDR2 YYREEE (reference sequence). The CDR3 DNA reads as TGTGCCAGCAGCTTGGTGGACAGGGCGAACACTGAAGCTTTCTTT. Its protein is CASSLVDRANTEAFF.

The V and J genes are TRBV7-3 and TRBJ2-4, with D possibly being TRBD1 (5 bases). Trimming stripped 5 bases from V and 8 bases from J, with 16 bases between. The CDR3 extends over 14 amino acids. Germline CDR1 SGHTA, CDR2 FQGTGA. The CDR3 spells CASSQTGPLDIQYF. CDR3 nucleotides: TGTGCCAGCAGCCAAACAGGCCCTCTAGACATTCAGTACTTC.

V is TRBV27 and J is TRBJ2-3, with D possibly TRBD2 on 5 matching bases. CDR1 MNHEY and CDR2 SMNVEV come from the germline V gene (reference sequence). The length of the CDR3 is 17 residues. With 5 bases removed from V and 3 bases from J, the gap between germline ends came to 21 bases. CDR3 bases: TGTGCCAGCAGTGCCGCCTTATGGGGAGCAAAAACAGATACGCAGTATTTT. It yields the protein CASSAALWGAKTDTQYF.

The chain links TRBV19 to TRBJ1-2; D is unclear. Per the germline V gene, CDR1 is LNHDA and CDR2 is SQIVND (reference sequence). The CDR3 covers 12 residues. The V end lost 7 bases, the J end lost 3 bases, and 9 bases lay between the germline ends. Written as DNA, the CDR3 is TGTGCCAGTAAGACCGAGGACTATGGCTACACCTTC. Its translation: CASKTEDYGYTF.

J is TRBJ1-2 and V is TRBV28; 7 bases agree with TRBD1. The CDR3 contains 15 residues. Trimming cost V 5 bases and J 4 bases; bases outside gene matches: 10. Germline V lookup: CDR1 MDHEN, CDR2 SYDVKM. The DNA of the CDR3 is TGTGCCAGCAGTCCACTCAAGGGGGCTGGCTATGGCTACACCTTC. Its translation: CASSPLKGAGYGYTF.

The genes are TRBV15 and TRBJ1-5; D is undetermined. Trimming pared 2 bases from V and 4 bases from J, leaving 15 bases between. CDR3 size: 16 residues. CDR1 LNHNV and CDR2 YYDKDF come from the germline V gene (reference sequence). CDR3 DNA sequence: TGTGCCACCAGCAGAACTCTCGGCCCGACTAATCAGCCCCAGCATTTT. It codes for CATSRTLGPTNQPQHF.

The chain joins TRBV7-2 to TRBJ1-1; D is undetermined. Between the trimmed V and J ends, which lost 2 bases and 11 bases, there was a span of 15 bases. Germline assignment: CDR1 SGHTA and CDR2 FQGNSA. This CDR3 has 13 residues. CDR3 protein: CASSLRKPSGAFF. Written as DNA, the CDR3 is TGTGCCAGCAGCTTACGGAAACCTTCCGGGGCTTTCTTT.

The chain uses TRBV5-1 and TRBJ2-2; weak D call: TRBD2 (6 bases). The germline V gene has CDR1 SGHRS and CDR2 YFSETQ. V gave up 7 bases and J gave up 4 bases, with 14 bases separating them. There are 14 residues in the CDR3. The CDR3 region has the DNA TGCGCCAGCGCCCTTCGGGGGACCACCGGGGAGCTGTTTTTT. This encodes CASALRGTTGELFF.

This chain links TRBV7-9 with TRBJ1-3; D not resolved. This CDR3 has 12 amino acids. Trimming pared 2 bases from V and 9 bases from J, leaving 8 bases between. Germline V gene lookup returns CDR1 SEHNR and CDR2 FQNEAQ (reference sequence). CDR3 protein: CASSLSSGTIYF. CDR3 in DNA: TGTGCCAGCAGCTTAAGTTCGGGCACCATATATTTT.

The genes are TRBV23-1 and TRBJ1-3, with a tentative D call TRBD1 (5 bases). TRBV23-1 is labeled an ORF, and its function is uncertain. The CDR3 spans 18 residues. V shed 2 bases and J shed 0 bases, with 17 bases lying between them. CDR3 residues: CASSQPQGSGNSGNTIYF. CDR3 bases: TGCGCCAGCAGTCAACCCCAAGGGTCAGGGAACTCTGGAAACACCATATATTTT.

The chain couples TRBV6-5 to TRBJ2-5, with 9 bases aligning to TRBD1. There are 15 residues in the CDR3. V shed 4 bases, J shed 7 bases, and the junction held 10 bases outside the gene matches. CDR1 and CDR2 from the germline V gene are MNHEY and SVGAGI. CDR3 sequence: CASSFTGGRVGTQYF. Written as DNA, the CDR3 is TGTGCCAGCAGTTTCACAGGGGGCCGAGTGGGGACCCAGTACTTC.

The CDR3 sequence: CASSPTGGMSPLHF. Written as DNA, the CDR3 is TGTGCCAGCAGCCCGACAGGGGGAATGTCACCCCTCCACTTT. The V gene is TRBV7-2, the J gene TRBJ1-6, with 9 bases identical to TRBD1. Per the germline V gene, CDR1 is SGHTA and CDR2 is FQGNSA. The CDR3 length is 14 residues. Unmatched junction bases numbered 6, after V lost 5 bases and J lost 10 bases.

The J gene is TRBJ1-4, the V gene TRBV27, with D possibly matching TRBD1 (6 bases). This CDR3 has 17 residues. V was pared by 5 bases and J by 6 bases, with 22 bases between. Germline CDR1 reads MNHEY; CDR2 reads SMNVEV (reference sequence). The DNA for the CDR3 is TGTGCCAGCAGTCCACTACGGACAGTCCTTAGGGATGAAAAACTGTTTTTT. Amino acid sequence: CASSPLRTVLRDEKLFF.

This chain joins TRBV19 and TRBJ1-2; D is uncertain. CDR3 length equals 14 residues. V was trimmed by 5 bases and J by 0 bases, leaving 10 bases between them. Looked up from germline, CDR1 is LNHDA and CDR2 is SQIVND (reference sequence). CDR3 nucleotides: TGTGCCAGTAGTGTCCGGACTCCTAACTATGGCTACACCTTC. Its protein is CASSVRTPNYGYTF.

CDR3 protein: CASSVAMAGGDTQYF. In DNA form, the CDR3 reads TGTGCCAGCAGCGTAGCTATGGCGGGGGGGGATACGCAGTATTTT. The chain uses TRBV9 and TRBJ2-3, with TRBD2 matching 9 bases. V trimming: 0 bases; J trimming: 6 bases; junction bases outside the gene matches: 5. The CDR3 length is 15 residues. Germline V gene lookup returns CDR1 SGDLS and CDR2 YYNGEE.

The chain carries TRBV19 and TRBJ1-6; D uncertain. This CDR3 comprises 15 residues. In germline, CDR1 is LNHDA, CDR2 SQIVND (reference sequence). V was shortened by 6 bases and J by 1 base, with 10 bases between the two germline ends. The CDR3 DNA reads as TGTGCCAGTAGCCCCGGAGGGTCCTATAATTCACCCCTCCACTTT. It yields the protein CASSPGGSYNSPLHF.

The chain's CDR3 is CAISPGANYGYTF. The CDR3, as DNA: TGTGCCATCAGCCCAGGGGCGAACTATGGCTACACCTTC. The rearrangement uses TRBV10-3 and TRBJ1-2; D is possibly TRBD1 (6 bases). Looked up from germline, CDR1 is ENHRY and CDR2 is SYGVKD. V lost 6 bases and J lost 2, with 10 bases in between. The CDR3 sequence is 13 residues long.

The chain carries TRBV27 and TRBJ1-1; D gene uncertain. This CDR3 has 14 amino acids. V lost 5 bases and J lost 1, with 11 bases in between. Germline V gene data show CDR1 as MNHEY and CDR2 as SMNVEV (reference sequence). DNA of the CDR3: TGTGCCAGCAGTATTCTGGGCGAGAACACTGAAGCTTTCTTT. Translated: CASSILGENTEAFF.

This clone is a singleton in its sample. The chain employs TRBV2 and TRBJ2-5, with 11 bases matching TRBD2. CDR3 length: 14 residues. V gave up 8 bases and J gave up 5 bases; unmatched junction bases: 7. The germline V gene has CDR1 SNHLY and CDR2 FYNNEI. CDR3 sequence: CASGGLADGETQYF. The CDR3 region has the DNA TGTGCCAGCGGGGGACTAGCGGACGGTGAGACCCAGTACTTC.

The chain joins TRBV5-1 to TRBJ2-7, with TRBD2 matching 11 bases. The germline V gene encodes CDR1 SGHRS and CDR2 YFSETQ. V shed 0 bases and J 4 bases; nucleotides not matched to a gene: 6. The CDR3 contains 16 residues. The CDR3 loop reads CASSLDSGGAVYEQYF. CDR3 DNA sequence: TGCGCCAGCAGCTTGGATAGCGGGGGGGCTGTATACGAGCAGTACTTC.

The chain employs TRBV28 and TRBJ2-1; 9 nucleotides line up with TRBD2. This CDR3 has 14 residues. The V segment lost 5 bases and the J segment 5 bases; nucleotides outside the gene matches: 4. CDR1 is MDHEN and CDR2 is SYDVKM in the germline V gene. The CDR3 bases are TGTGCCAGCAGTGCGGGGGGGTCCCACAATGAGCAGTTCTTC. It translates to CASSAGGSHNEQFF.

The chain combines TRBV27 with TRBJ2-7; D not certain. The CDR3 extends over 14 amino acids. The V end lost 0 bases, the J end lost 2 bases, and 8 bases lay between the germline ends. Looked up from germline, CDR1 is MNHEY and CDR2 is SMNVEV (reference sequence). CDR3 amino acids: CASSLSSFTYEQYF. In DNA form, the CDR3 reads TGTGCCAGCAGTTTATCTAGTTTTACCTACGAGCAGTACTTC.

This clone was seen just once. V gene TRBV6-1 combines with J gene TRBJ1-1; D may be TRBD1 (6 bases). The germline V gene encodes CDR1 MNHNS and CDR2 SASEGT. The CDR3 is made up of 15 amino acids. V gave up 2 bases and J gave up 2 bases, with 12 bases separating them. CDR3 sequence (DNA): TGTGCCAGCAGTGAAATGAGGGGACAAAACACTGAAGCTTTCTTT. This codes for CASSEMRGQNTEAFF.

The sample holds one count of this clone. The J gene is TRBJ2-5, the V gene TRBV4-1; TRBD1 matches 8 bases. CDR1 and CDR2 from the germline V gene are MGHRA and YSYEKL. The CDR3 has 15 residues. Trimming cost V 1 base and J 7 bases; bases outside gene matches: 8. The CDR3 DNA sequence: TGCGCCAGCAGCCAAGGAGGACAGGGTAAAATGACCCAGTACTTC. Protein product: CASSQGGQGKMTQYF.